The clone carrying this T cell receptor (beta chain) was detected only a few times. The sample comes from a study of patients and donors after allogeneic stem cell transplantation. One entry per CDR3 protein results from TCRdb running MiXCR on the RT-PCR reads. The sample holds more than 850,000 distinct CDR3 sequences, around 17% seen once. The germline gives CDR1 ENHRY, CDR2 SYGVKD. V lost 5 bases to trimming and J lost 1 base, with 9 bases between them. CDR3 size: 14 residues. This chain uses TRBV10-3 with TRBJ1-5, with a tentative D call TRBD1 (5 bases). This TCR derives from a human donor who was either an allogeneic HSCT recipient or a stem cell or donor lymphocyte infusion donor (not recorded which). It is not recorded whose cells these are; they may come from a transplant donor. Sequencing input: blood, either unsorted or a sorted T cell fraction (not recorded which). CDR3 sequence: CAISQGESNQPQHF. CDR3 coding DNA: TGTGCCATCAGTCAAGGGGAAAGCAATCAGCCCCAGCATTTT.